The present T cell receptor (beta chain) was sequenced within a study of cytomegalovirus exposure and HLA in healthy donors. The study's findings and limits: Apparent HLA restriction characterized most CMV-associated TCR beta chains in a later analysis. The authors later linked a missense DCLRE1C variant to TCR beta V- and J-gene trimming.

As regards this clone: Its antigen is unknown.

PCR primers comprised 60 Vbeta and 13 Jbeta primers. The repertoire was sequenced with immunoSEQ multiplex PCR; TCRdb's copy has only in-frame clones and lacks some. This sample has roughly 100,000 clones, with about 70% found just once. The CDR3 contains 13 residues. The V and J ends lost 1 base and 0 bases respectively, with 4 bases between them. From germline, CDR1 is SGHVS and CDR2 FNYEAQ. The V gene is TRBV7-6, the J gene TRBJ2-7; no reliable D call. The sequenced sample was PBMCs. This clonotype originated in a boy younger than 18 in good health and CMV-seronegative. The CDR3, as DNA: TGTGCCAGCAGCTTAGACAGCTCCTACGAGCAGTACTTC. Amino acid sequence: CASSLDSSYEQYF.